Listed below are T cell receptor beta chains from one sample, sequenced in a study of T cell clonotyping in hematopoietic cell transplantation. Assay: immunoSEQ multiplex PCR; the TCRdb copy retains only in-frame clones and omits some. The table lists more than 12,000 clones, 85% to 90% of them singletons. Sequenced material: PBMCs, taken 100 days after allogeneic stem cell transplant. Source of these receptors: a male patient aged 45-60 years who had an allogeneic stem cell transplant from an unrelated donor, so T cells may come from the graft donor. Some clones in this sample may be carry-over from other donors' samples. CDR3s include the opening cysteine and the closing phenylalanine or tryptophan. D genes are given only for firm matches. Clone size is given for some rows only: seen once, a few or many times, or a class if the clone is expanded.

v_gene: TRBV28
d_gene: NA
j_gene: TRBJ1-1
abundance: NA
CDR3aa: CASSTVGGYTEAFF
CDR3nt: TGTGCCAGCAGTACGGTGGGGGGTTACACTGAAGCTTTCTTT

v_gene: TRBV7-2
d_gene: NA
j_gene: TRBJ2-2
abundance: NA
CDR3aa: CASSLRLRVRNTGELFF
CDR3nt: TGTGCCAGCAGCCTCCGACTGCGGGTGCGGAACACCGGGGAGCTGTTTTTT

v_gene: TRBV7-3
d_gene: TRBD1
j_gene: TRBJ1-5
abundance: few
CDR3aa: CASSPRQGSWNQPQHF
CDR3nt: TGTGCCAGCAGCCCCCGACAGGGGTCCTGGAATCAGCCCCAGCATTTT

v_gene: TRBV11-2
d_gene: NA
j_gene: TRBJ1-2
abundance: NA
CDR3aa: CASSVSLGGYTF
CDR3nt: TGTGCCAGCAGCGTATCTTTGGGCGGCTACACCTTC

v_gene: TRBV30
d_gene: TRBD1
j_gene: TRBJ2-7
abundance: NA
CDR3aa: CARDRQYF
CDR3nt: TGTGCCCGGGACAGGCAGTACTTC

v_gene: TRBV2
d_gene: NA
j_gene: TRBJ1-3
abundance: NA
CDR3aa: CASRTTGRSSGNTIYF
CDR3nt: TGTGCCAGCAGGACAACAGGGCGTAGTTCTGGAAACACCATATATTTT

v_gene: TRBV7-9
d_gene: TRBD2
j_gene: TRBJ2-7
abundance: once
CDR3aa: CASSLGTSGDPYEQYF
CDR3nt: TGTGCCAGCAGCTTAGGGACTAGCGGGGACCCATACGAGCAGTACTTC

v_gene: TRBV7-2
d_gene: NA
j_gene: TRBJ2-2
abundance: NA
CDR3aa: CASSHPGGSTGELFF
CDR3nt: TGTGCCAGCAGCCACCCGGGTGGTAGCACCGGGGAGCTGTTTTTT

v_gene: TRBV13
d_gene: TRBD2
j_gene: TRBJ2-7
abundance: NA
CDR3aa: CASSSTSAYEQYF
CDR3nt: TGTGCCAGCAGCTCGACTAGCGCTTACGAGCAGTACTTC

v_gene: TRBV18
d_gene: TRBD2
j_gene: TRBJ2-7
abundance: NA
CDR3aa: CASSPVSGSYEQYF
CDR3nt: TGTGCCAGCTCACCGGTTAGCGGGAGCTACGAGCAGTACTTC

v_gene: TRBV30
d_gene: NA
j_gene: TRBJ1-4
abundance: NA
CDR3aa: CAWSVPRGGEKLFF
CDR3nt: TGTGCCTGGAGTGTTCCTCGGGGGGGTGAAAAACTGTTTTTT

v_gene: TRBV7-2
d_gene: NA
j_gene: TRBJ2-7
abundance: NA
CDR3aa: CASSLVAYEQYF
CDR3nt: TGTGCCAGCAGCTTAGTGGCTTACGAGCAGTACTTC

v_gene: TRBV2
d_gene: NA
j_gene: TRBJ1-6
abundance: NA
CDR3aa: CASRDNSSPLHF
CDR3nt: TGTGCCAGCCGGGACAATTCTTCACCCCTCCACTTT

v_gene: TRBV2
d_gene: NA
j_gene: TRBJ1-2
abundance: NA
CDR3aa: CASIRGTNYGYTF
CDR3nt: TGTGCCAGCATCCGGGGCACCAACTATGGCTACACCTTC

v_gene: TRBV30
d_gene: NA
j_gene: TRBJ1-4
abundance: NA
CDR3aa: CALTDRENEKLFF
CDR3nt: TGTGCCCTGACGGACAGAGAAAATGAAAAACTGTTTTTT

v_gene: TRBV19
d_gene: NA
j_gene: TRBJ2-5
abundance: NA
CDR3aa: CASRQAGETQYF
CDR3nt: TGTGCCAGTAGACAGGCGGGGGAGACCCAGTACTTC

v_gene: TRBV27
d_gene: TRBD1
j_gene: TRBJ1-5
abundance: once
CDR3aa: CASSPSGQGSNQPQHF
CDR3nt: TGTGCCAGCAGTCCTTCCGGACAGGGCAGCAATCAGCCCCAGCATTTT

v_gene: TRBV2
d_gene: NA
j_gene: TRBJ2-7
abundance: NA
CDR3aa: CASGFAGSSYEQYF
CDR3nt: TGTGCCAGCGGGTTCGCTGGGAGCTCCTACGAGCAGTACTTC

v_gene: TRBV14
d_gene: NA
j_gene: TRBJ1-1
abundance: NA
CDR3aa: CASSQATGTSPYTEAFF
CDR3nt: TGTGCCAGCAGCCAAGCCACAGGGACTTCCCCCTACACTGAAGCTTTCTTT